One and the same sample provided the 25 T cell receptor beta chains below, sequenced in a study of blood T cells in healthy people across ages. Through a sample-barcoded 5' primer and a J-beta primer mix, a second PCR was run for about 6 to 11 cycles. In TCRdb, the 5' RACE reads were re-called with MiXCR into one record per CDR3 protein. This table holds 1.5 million to 2 million distinct CDR3 sequences, more than 35% found once. The sequenced material came from blood. Receptors originate from a human donor in good health.

This chain joins TRBV5-1 and TRBJ1-1; D ambiguous. The ends were cut back, 4 bases at V and 1 base at J, with 11 bases in the middle. This CDR3 comprises 14 residues. Germline CDR1 is SGHRS and CDR2 is YFSETQ. This CDR3 is CASSDPSGNTEAFF. The CDR3 DNA follows: TGCGCCAGCAGCGACCCGTCAGGGAACACTGAAGCTTTCTTT. Full variable domain (rest looked up from reference TRBV5-1 and TRBJ1-1): KAGVTQTPRYLIKTRGQQVTLSCSPISGHRSVSWYQQTPGQGLQFLFEYFSETQRNKGNFPGRFSGRQFSNSRSEMNVSTLELGDSALYLCASSDPSGNTEAFFGQGTRLTVV.

The sample holds a few counts of this clonotype. This chain connects TRBV4-2 to TRBJ2-7, with 10 bases aligning to TRBD2. The J segment lost 1 base and the V segment lost 0 bases, leaving 3 bases of the junction unmatched. Germline lookup yields CDR1 LGHNA and CDR2 YNFKEQ. The CDR3 has 16 amino acids. The CDR3 nucleotides read TGTGCCAGCAGCCAAGATCAACTAGCGGGGTCCTACGAGCAGTACTTC. It translates to CASSQDQLAGSYEQYF.

The rearrangement uses TRBV20-1 and TRBJ2-7; 7 bases are a match to TRBD1. This CDR3 has 12 amino acids. Trimming at V came to 6 bases and at J to 6 bases, leaving 8 bases not matched to a gene. The germline CDR1 and CDR2 sequences are DFQATT and SNEGSKA (reference sequence). CDR3 DNA sequence: TGCAGTGCGGGGACAGTGAGGGGCGAGCAGTACTTC. Amino acid sequence: CSAGTVRGEQYF.

This clonotype has only a few counts. This sequence joins TRBV5-1 and TRBJ2-7; TRBD1 matches 10 bases. Germline trimming cut 0 bases from V and 4 bases from J; bases unmatched to any gene: 19. This CDR3 contains 20 residues. The germline V gene has CDR1 SGHRS and CDR2 YFSETQ. The CDR3 coding sequence is TGCGCCAGCAGCTTGGCCTTCAGGGGACAGGGGTCCGATTATCGATACGAGCAGTACTTC. This codes for CASSLAFRGQGSDYRYEQYF.

This clonotype occurred a few times. The chain recombines TRBV9 with TRBJ1-2; no definite D call. Per the germline V gene, CDR1 is SGDLS and CDR2 is YYNGEE. V was cut by 0 bases and J by 6 bases, with 12 bases left in between. The CDR3 runs to 14 residues. The CDR3, as DNA: TGTGCCAGCAGCGTAGAGCGGGGTTCGGATGGCTACACCTTC. It translates to CASSVERGSDGYTF.

In regard to this clonotype: The junction departs from germline at one end; a sequencing error may be responsible. The rearrangement links TRBV7-2 to TRBJ2-1; D may correspond to TRBD1 or TRBD2 (6 bases each). The CDR3 totals 15 residues. The germline V gene has CDR1 SGHTA and CDR2 FQGNSA. The CDR3 here is CASSLMWGASNGQFF. CDR3 bases: TGTGCCAGCAGCTTAATGTGGGGGGCTTCCAATGGGCAGTTCTTC.

This chain joins TRBV20-1 and TRBJ2-7; 7 nucleotides agree with TRBD1. The CDR3 contains 13 residues. Germline CDR1 reads DFQATT; CDR2 reads SNEGSKA (reference sequence). After removal of 5 bases from V and 7 bases from J, the junction contained 11 bases not matched to a gene. CDR3 DNA: TGCAGTGCTGGCTCGACCATCAGGGGGGAGCAGTACTTC. It codes for CSAGSTIRGEQYF.

This sequence joins TRBV5-6 and TRBJ2-1, with 9 nucleotides matching TRBD2. With 10 bases clipped from V and 7 bases from J, the junction kept 9 bases outside the gene matches. The germline V gene encodes CDR1 SGHDT and CDR2 YYEEEE. CDR3 size: 13 residues. The CDR3 region is CASKEAGGNEQFF. In DNA, the CDR3 is TGTGCCTCGAAGGAAGCGGGGGGAAATGAGCAGTTCTTC.

The chain combines TRBV9 with TRBJ2-3, with TRBD1 matching 9 bases. Trimming removed 3 bases from V and 3 bases from J; junction bases left unmatched: 11. CDR3 length equals 17 residues. Germline CDR1 reads SGDLS; CDR2 reads YYNGEE. In nucleotides, the CDR3 is TGTGCCAGCAGCGCCCTACAGGGGGCGAGATTGACAGATACGCAGTATTTT. Amino acid sequence: CASSALQGARLTDTQYF.

This chain uses TRBV7-2 with TRBJ1-3; D is uncertain. Looked up from germline, CDR1 is SGHTA and CDR2 is FQGNSA. V lost 0 bases and J lost 0, with 9 bases in between. This CDR3 has 16 residues. CDR3 bases: TGTGCCAGCAGCTTAGCGGCGGCCGTCTCTGGAAACACCATATATTTT. Translating it yields CASSLAAAVSGNTIYF.

The rearrangement links TRBV4-3 to TRBJ2-3; D remains ambiguous. The length of the CDR3 is 16 residues. With 1 base removed from V and 0 bases from J, the gap between germline ends came to 11 bases. Germline V gene data show CDR1 as LGHNA and CDR2 as YSLEER. The CDR3 DNA reads TGCGCCAGCAGCCAAGTTTACGGATATAGCACAGATACGCAGTATTTT. Its translation: CASSQVYGYSTDTQYF.

The chain employs TRBV12-3 or TRBV12-4 and TRBJ1-1, with D unresolved. Trimming pared 5 bases from V and 5 bases from J, leaving 9 bases between. This CDR3 spans 12 amino acids. As DNA, the CDR3 is TGTGCCAGCAGTAATTCGCGGACTGAAGCTTTCTTT. This codes for CASSNSRTEAFF.

The chain employs TRBV29-1 and TRBJ1-1; 10 bases match TRBD1. Per germline, CDR1 SQVTM and CDR2 ANQGSEA. V was pared by 7 bases and J by 6 bases, with 14 bases of the junction left unmatched. The CDR3 totals 15 residues. CDR3 sequence reads: CSGTVTGTGDPEAFF. The CDR3 DNA reads as TGCAGCGGCACAGTCACCGGGACAGGGGATCCTGAAGCTTTCTTT.

The rearrangement uses TRBV5-1 and TRBJ2-1, with a possible D match to TRBD2 (5 bases). Germline assignment: CDR1 SGHRS and CDR2 YFSETQ. The germline V and J ends were trimmed by 4 bases and 6 bases, with 11 bases remaining between them. This CDR3 spans 13 amino acids. CDR3 amino acids: CASSEGVVNEQFF. In DNA, the CDR3 is TGCGCCAGCAGCGAGGGAGTCGTCAATGAGCAGTTCTTC.

J is TRBJ2-4 and V is TRBV7-9, with 12 bases matching TRBD2. J was trimmed by 13 bases and V by 6 bases; bases with no gene match: 13. The CDR3 covers 15 residues. Per germline, CDR1 SEHNR and CDR2 FQNEAQ (reference sequence). The CDR3 coding sequence is TGTGCCAGCAGTCGGACTAGCGGGGACCTAAATGAGCAGTACTTC. Protein product: CASSRTSGDLNEQYF.

Concerning this clonotype itself: At one end the junction does not follow the germline gene, possibly because of a read error. The V call is TRBV7-8, the J call TRBJ1-3; D gene ambiguous. The germline CDR1 and CDR2 sequences are SGHVS and FQNEAQ. The CDR3 extends over 16 amino acids. The CDR3 DNA reads TGTGCCGGCAGCGCCATAGGCGCTTTTCCTGGAAACACCATATATTTT. Amino acid sequence: CAGSAIGAFPGNTIYF.

The chain is built from TRBV7-9 and TRBJ1-4, with 7 bases aligning to TRBD1. The V gene end was trimmed by 4 bases and the J gene end by 11 bases; junction bases not matched to a gene: 10. The V gene's germline CDR1 is SEHNR and CDR2 FQNEAQ (reference sequence). This CDR3 is 14 amino acids long. The chain's CDR3 is CASSSHQGGAKLFF. In DNA, the CDR3 is TGTGCCAGCAGCTCCCACCAGGGGGGAGCGAAACTGTTTTTT.

To note about this clonotype: One end of the junction is discordant with germline, which a read error may explain. The chain uses TRBV7-2 and TRBJ1-1; no clear D gene. CDR3 length equals 13 residues. Looked up from germline, CDR1 is SGHTA and CDR2 is FQGNSA. The CDR3 DNA reads as TGTGCCCGCAGCTTAGCTGGCCGGCTAACAGCTTTCTTT. Protein: CARSLAGRLTAFF.

The count of this clonotype is one. The rearrangement uses TRBV12-3 or TRBV12-4 and TRBJ2-3; D gene uncertain. This CDR3 is 13 amino acids long. Trimming left V 7 bases short and J 0 bases short, with 8 bases between. The CDR3 DNA sequence: TGTGCCAGCACCTGGTCTAGCACAGATACGCAGTATTTT. Protein product: CASTWSSTDTQYF.

V gene TRBV7-6 combines with J gene TRBJ1-4; 11 bases agree with TRBD1. J was trimmed by 7 bases and V by 5 bases; bases with no gene match: 12. Germline loops: CDR1 SGHVS, CDR2 FNYEAQ. The CDR3 runs to 17 residues. For the CDR3, the DNA is TGTGCCAGCAGCCCCGTCCCGGGACAGGGGGTCGGTGAAAAACTGTTTTTT. Translation: CASSPVPGQGVGEKLFF. The complete variable domain, with remaining parts taken from reference TRBV7-6 and TRBJ1-4, reads GAGVSQSPRYKVTKRGQDVALRCDPISGHVSLYWYRQALGQGPEFLTYFNYEAQQDKSGLPNDRFSAERPEGSISTLTIQRTEQRDSAMYRCASSPVPGQGVGEKLFFGSGTQLSVL.

This clonotype was recorded a few times. One end of the junction varies from germline; a read error may be responsible. This chain connects TRBV4-1 to TRBJ1-2; 10 nucleotides align to TRBD1. Germline V CDR1 and CDR2: MGHRA, YSYEKL. The CDR3 has 15 residues. This CDR3 reads CAGSPRTGGDGDYTF. The CDR3, as DNA: TGCGCCGGCAGCCCCCGGACAGGGGGGGATGGGGACTACACCTTC.

The V call is TRBV7-2, the J call TRBJ1-4; TRBD1 might be the D (5 bases). The germline gives CDR1 SGHTA, CDR2 FQGNSA. Trimming stripped 6 bases from V and 5 bases from J, with 19 bases between. The CDR3 runs to 16 residues. In DNA form, the CDR3 reads TGTGCCAGCAGATCCCGGGGAGAGGGGAGAAATGAAAAACTGTTTTTT. It yields the protein CASRSRGEGRNEKLFF. Full variable domain (outside the CDR3, taken from reference TRBV7-2 and TRBJ1-4): GAGVSQSPSNKVTEKGKDVELRCDPISGHTALYWYRQSLGQGLEFLIYFQGNSAPDKSGLPSDRFSAERTGGSVSTLTIQRTQQEDSAVYLCASRSRGEGRNEKLFFGSGTQLSVL.

There are a few counts of this clonotype. The chain has TRBV20-1 and TRBJ2-1, with 7 bases matching TRBD1. CDR3 length: 15 amino acids. In germline, CDR1 is DFQATT, CDR2 SNEGSKA (reference sequence). J lost 1 base, V lost 2 bases, and 5 bases had no gene match. The chain's CDR3 is CSARPSGGSYNEQFF. Here the CDR3 DNA reads TGCAGTGCTAGACCCTCAGGGGGTTCCTACAATGAGCAGTTCTTC.

The rearrangement links TRBV20-1 to TRBJ1-2; no definite D call. Germline assignment: CDR1 DFQATT and CDR2 SNEGSKA (reference sequence). V lost 3 bases to trimming and J lost 2 bases, with 10 bases between them. This CDR3 is 13 amino acids long. CDR3 DNA: TGCAGTGCTAGGTTTACAGAAAACTATGGCTACACCTTC. This gives the protein CSARFTENYGYTF.

This chain connects TRBV4-3 to TRBJ1-6; D call uncertain. This CDR3 has 15 amino acids. Germline CDR1 and CDR2: LGHNA and YSLEER. Trimming took 0 bases from V and 7 from J, leaving 10 bases between them. The DNA of the CDR3 is TGCGCCAGCAGCCAAGACAGCACGGGGAATTCACCCCTCCACTTT. It is translated as CASSQDSTGNSPLHF.